Described below is a single T cell receptor beta chain sequence and its context. These data are taken from a study of T cell responses to AZD1222 COVID-19 vaccine. The CDR3 length is 15 residues. CDR1 LGHNA and CDR2 YSLEER come from the germline V gene. J was trimmed by 5 bases and V by 1 base; bases with no gene match: 7. Data came from immunoSEQ multiplex PCR; TCRdb stores just in-frame clones and leaves some out. The sample holds more than 70,000 clones; nearly 90% are singletons and the top ten take under 1.5%. The sample here was peripheral blood, taken 28 days after the second AZD1222 dose. This TCR came from an adult who received the AZD1222 COVID-19 vaccine. J is TRBJ2-5 and V is TRBV4-3; 7 bases fit TRBD1. This chain's CDR3 is CASSQGQGVGETQYF. The CDR3 DNA is TGCGCCAGCAGCCAAGGTCAGGGGGTCGGGGAGACCCAGTACTTC.